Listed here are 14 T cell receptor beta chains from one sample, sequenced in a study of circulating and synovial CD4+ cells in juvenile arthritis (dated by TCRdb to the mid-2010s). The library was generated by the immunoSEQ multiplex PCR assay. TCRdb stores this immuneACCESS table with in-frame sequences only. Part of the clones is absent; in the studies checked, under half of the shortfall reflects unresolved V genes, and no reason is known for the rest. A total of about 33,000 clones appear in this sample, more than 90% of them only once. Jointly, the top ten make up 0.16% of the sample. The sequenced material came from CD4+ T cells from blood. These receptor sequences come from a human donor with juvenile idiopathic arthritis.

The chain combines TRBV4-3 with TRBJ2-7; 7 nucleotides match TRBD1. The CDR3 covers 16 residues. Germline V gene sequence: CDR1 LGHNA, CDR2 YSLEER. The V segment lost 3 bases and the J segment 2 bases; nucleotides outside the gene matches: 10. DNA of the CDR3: TGCGCCAGCAGCCACACTGTGACAGGGACGCCCTACGAGCAGTACTTC. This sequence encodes CASSHTVTGTPYEQYF.

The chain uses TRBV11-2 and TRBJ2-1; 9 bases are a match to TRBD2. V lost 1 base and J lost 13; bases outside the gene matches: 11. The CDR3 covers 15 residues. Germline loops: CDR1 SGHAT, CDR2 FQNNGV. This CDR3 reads CASSLGSSGTTPQFF. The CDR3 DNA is TGTGCCAGCAGCTTAGGGTCTAGCGGGACCACCCCCCAGTTCTTC.

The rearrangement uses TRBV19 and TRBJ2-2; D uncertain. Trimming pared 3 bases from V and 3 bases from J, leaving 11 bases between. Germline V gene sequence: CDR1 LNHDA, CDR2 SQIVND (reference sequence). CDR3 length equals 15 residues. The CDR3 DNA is TGTGCCAGTAGTATTGGTAGCCCCTACACCGGGGAGCTGTTTTTT. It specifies CASSIGSPYTGELFF.

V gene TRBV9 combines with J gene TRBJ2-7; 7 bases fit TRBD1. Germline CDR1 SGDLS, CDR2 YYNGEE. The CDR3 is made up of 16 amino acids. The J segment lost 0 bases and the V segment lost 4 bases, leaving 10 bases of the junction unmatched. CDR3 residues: CASSSDGTVSSYEQYF. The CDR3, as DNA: TGTGCCAGCAGCTCCGACGGGACAGTGAGCTCCTACGAGCAGTACTTC.

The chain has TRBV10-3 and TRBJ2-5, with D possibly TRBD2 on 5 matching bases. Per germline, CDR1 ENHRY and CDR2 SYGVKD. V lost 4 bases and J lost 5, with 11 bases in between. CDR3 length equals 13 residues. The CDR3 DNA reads TGTGCCATCAGTGCTGGCGGGCAGGAGACCCAGTACTTC. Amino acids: CAISAGGQETQYF.

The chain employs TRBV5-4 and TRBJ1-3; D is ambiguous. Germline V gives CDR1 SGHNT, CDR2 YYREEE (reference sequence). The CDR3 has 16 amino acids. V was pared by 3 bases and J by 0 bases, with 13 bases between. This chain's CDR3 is CASSWAGPDSGNTIYF. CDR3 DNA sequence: TGTGCCAGCAGCTGGGCCGGTCCCGACTCTGGAAACACCATATATTTT.

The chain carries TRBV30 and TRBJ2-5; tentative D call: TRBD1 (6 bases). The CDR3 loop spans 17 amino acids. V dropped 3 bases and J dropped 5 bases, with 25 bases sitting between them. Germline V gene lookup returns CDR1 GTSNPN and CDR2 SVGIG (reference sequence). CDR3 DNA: TGTGCCTGGAGCACCGGACTTTCTCAAGGGGGACGGGAGACCCAGTACTTC. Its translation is CAWSTGLSQGGRETQYF.

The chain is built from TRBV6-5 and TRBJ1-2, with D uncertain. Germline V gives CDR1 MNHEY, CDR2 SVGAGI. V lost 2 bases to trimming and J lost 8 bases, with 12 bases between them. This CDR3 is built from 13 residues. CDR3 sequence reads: CASSYEPTRGYTF. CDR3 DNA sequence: TGTGCCAGCAGTTACGAACCGACTCGCGGCTACACCTTC.

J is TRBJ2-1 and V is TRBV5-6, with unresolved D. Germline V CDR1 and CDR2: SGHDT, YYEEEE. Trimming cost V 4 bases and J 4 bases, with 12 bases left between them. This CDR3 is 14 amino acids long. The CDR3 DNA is TGTGCCAGCAGCCAAGAAGCCTCTTACAATGAGCAGTTCTTC. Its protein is CASSQEASYNEQFF.

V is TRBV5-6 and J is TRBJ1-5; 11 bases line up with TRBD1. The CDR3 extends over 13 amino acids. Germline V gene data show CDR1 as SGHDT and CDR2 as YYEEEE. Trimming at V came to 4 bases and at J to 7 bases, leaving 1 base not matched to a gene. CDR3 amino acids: CASSGQGAQPQHF. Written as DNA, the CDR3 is TGTGCCAGCAGCGGACAGGGGGCCCAGCCCCAGCATTTT.

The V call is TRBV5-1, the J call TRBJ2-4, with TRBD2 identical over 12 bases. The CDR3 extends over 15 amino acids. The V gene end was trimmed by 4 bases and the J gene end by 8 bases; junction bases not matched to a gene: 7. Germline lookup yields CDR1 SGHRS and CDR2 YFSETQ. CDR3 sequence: CASSPGLAGVDIQYF. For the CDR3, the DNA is TGCGCCAGCAGCCCGGGACTAGCGGGTGTTGACATTCAGTACTTC.

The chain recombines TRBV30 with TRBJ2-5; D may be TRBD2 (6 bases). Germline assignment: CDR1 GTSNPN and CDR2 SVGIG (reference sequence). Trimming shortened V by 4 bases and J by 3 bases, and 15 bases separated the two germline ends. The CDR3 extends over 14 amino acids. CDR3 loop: CAWTSENAKETQYF. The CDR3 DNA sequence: TGTGCCTGGACTAGCGAGAACGCAAAAGAGACCCAGTACTTC.

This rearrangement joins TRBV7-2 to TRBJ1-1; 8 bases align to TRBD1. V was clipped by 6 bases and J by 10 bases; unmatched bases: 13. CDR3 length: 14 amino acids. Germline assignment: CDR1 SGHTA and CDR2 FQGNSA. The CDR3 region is CASRQNRGTGGAFF. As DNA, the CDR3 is TGTGCCAGCAGACAAAACCGCGGAACAGGGGGAGCTTTCTTT.

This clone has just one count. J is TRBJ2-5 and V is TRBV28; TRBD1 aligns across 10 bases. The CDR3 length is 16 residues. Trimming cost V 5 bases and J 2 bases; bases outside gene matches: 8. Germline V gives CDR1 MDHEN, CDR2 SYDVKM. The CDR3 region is CASSGPGQGNQETQYF. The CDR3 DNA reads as TGTGCCAGCAGTGGACCGGGACAGGGGAATCAAGAGACCCAGTACTTC.